Presented here are 9 T cell receptor beta chains from one specimen sequenced in a study of cytomegalovirus exposure and HLA in healthy donors. The primer mix had 60 Vbeta and 13 Jbeta primers. Profiling relied on immunoSEQ multiplex PCR, and the TCRdb table lists in-frame clones only, not all of them. The table lists 80,000 to 95,000 clones, roughly 80% of them singletons. The source material was PBMCs. The receptors stem from a woman aged 25 to 39 in good health and CMV-seronegative.

The J gene is TRBJ1-3, the V gene TRBV28; D remains unclear. CDR1 MDHEN and CDR2 SYDVKM come from the germline V gene. The CDR3 is 14 amino acids. Trimming pared 3 bases from V and 8 bases from J, leaving 14 bases between. CDR3 region: CASSLGGKGHTIYF. In nucleotides, the CDR3 is TGTGCCAGCAGTTTGGGAGGGAAGGGCCACACCATATATTTT. Together with reference TRBV28 and TRBJ1-3, the CDR3 gives the full variable domain: DVKVTQSSRYLVKRTGEKVFLECVQDMDHENMFWYRQDPGLGLRLIYFSYDVKMKEKGDIPEGYSVSREKKERFSLILESASTNQTSMYLCASSLGGKGHTIYFGEGSWLTVV.

This chain connects TRBV7-3 to TRBJ2-1; 9 bases are a match to TRBD2. Germline V gene lookup returns CDR1 SGHTA and CDR2 FQGTGA. The V gene end was trimmed by 2 bases and the J gene end by 6 bases; junction bases not matched to a gene: 11. This CDR3 has 17 residues. Here the CDR3 reads CASSLGREGPDSNEQFF. CDR3 DNA: TGTGCCAGCAGCTTAGGGCGGGAGGGGCCCGACAGCAATGAGCAGTTCTTC.

This clone showed up just once. V gene TRBV29-1 combines with J gene TRBJ2-2; D is undetermined. In germline, CDR1 is SQVTM, CDR2 ANQGSEA. There are 16 residues in the CDR3. The ends were cut back, 0 bases at V and 0 bases at J, with 11 bases in the middle. CDR3 sequence: CSVEDSSVANTGELFF. The CDR3 DNA is TGCAGCGTTGAAGATTCGAGCGTCGCGAACACCGGGGAGCTGTTTTTT.

The genes are TRBV25-1 and TRBJ2-2; 9 positions match TRBD1. This CDR3 is built from 15 residues. Germline CDR1 MGHDK, CDR2 SYGVNS. V trimming: 9 bases; J trimming: 6 bases; junction bases outside the gene matches: 11. CDR3 sequence: CASKTGTGIPGELFF. The CDR3 DNA reads as TGTGCCAGTAAGACCGGGACAGGGATACCCGGGGAGCTGTTTTTT.

V gene TRBV18 combines with J gene TRBJ2-5; D gene uncertain. Germline CDR1 reads KGHSH; CDR2 reads LQKENI. CDR3 length: 15 residues. Trimming left V 6 bases short and J 3 bases short, with 17 bases between. The CDR3 region is CASSLQVARKETQYF. CDR3 sequence (DNA): TGTGCCAGCTCCCTCCAAGTAGCCCGAAAAGAGACCCAGTACTTC.

This clone was observed a few times. This chain uses TRBV4-3 with TRBJ2-2, with D tentatively TRBD1 (5 bases). This CDR3 is built from 19 residues. V was pared by 1 base and J by 2 bases, with 20 bases between. From germline, CDR1 is LGHNA and CDR2 YSLEER. This CDR3 reads CASSQGLVSVTDNTGELFF. DNA for the CDR3: TGCGCCAGCAGCCAAGGTCTAGTGTCAGTGACAGACAACACCGGGGAGCTGTTTTTT.

J is TRBJ2-1 and V is TRBV5-1; tentative D call: TRBD2 (5 bases). There are 14 residues in the CDR3. Germline values: CDR1 SGHRS, CDR2 YFSETQ. V gave up 6 bases and J gave up 0 bases, with 10 bases separating them. CDR3 coding DNA: TGCGCCAGCAACTCGGGGAGCTCCTACAATGAGCAGTTCTTC. Translation gives CASNSGSSYNEQFF.

The chain uses TRBV4-1 and TRBJ2-2; 7 nucleotides match TRBD2. This CDR3 has 17 amino acids. The J segment lost 0 bases and the V segment lost 1 base, leaving 5 bases of the junction unmatched. CDR1 is MGHRA, CDR2 YSYEKL, per germline. For the CDR3, the DNA is TGCGCCAGCAGCCAAGCGATAGCGGGCGCGAACACCGGGGAGCTGTTTTTT. It is translated as CASSQAIAGANTGELFF.

The table lists this clone with a count of one. This sequence joins TRBV10-1 and TRBJ2-7; 11 bases map to TRBD1. The CDR3 sequence is 14 residues long. The germline gives CDR1 WNHNN, CDR2 SYGVQD (reference sequence). The trim removed 5 bases at V and 7 bases at J, leaving 7 bases unmatched. CDR3 sequence reads: CASSSRTGGFEQYF. DNA for the CDR3: TGCGCCAGCAGTTCCCGGACAGGGGGCTTTGAGCAGTACTTC.